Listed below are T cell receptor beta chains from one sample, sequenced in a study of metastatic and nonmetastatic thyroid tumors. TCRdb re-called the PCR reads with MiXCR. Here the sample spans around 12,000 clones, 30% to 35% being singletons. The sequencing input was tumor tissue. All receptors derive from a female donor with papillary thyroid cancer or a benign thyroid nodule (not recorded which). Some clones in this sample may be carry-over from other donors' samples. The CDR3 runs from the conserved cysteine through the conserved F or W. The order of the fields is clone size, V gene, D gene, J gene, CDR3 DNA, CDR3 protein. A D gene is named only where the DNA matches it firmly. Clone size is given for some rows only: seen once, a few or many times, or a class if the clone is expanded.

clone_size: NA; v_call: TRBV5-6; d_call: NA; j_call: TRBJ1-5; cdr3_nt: TGTGCCAGCAGCCCCCGTAGAGGGGGCAATCAGCCCCAGCATTTT; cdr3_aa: CASSPRRGGNQPQHF
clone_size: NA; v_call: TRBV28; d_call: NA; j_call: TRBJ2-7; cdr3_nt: TGTGCCAGCAGTTTTTCCCCCTATTTAGTCGGATCCTACGATCAGTACTTC; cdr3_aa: CASSFSPYLVGSYDQYF
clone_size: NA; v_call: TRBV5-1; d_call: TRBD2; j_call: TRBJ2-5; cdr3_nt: TGCGCCAGCAGCTGGGGTAGCGGGAGAGATGGGGAGACCCAGTACTTC; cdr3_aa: CASSWGSGRDGETQYF
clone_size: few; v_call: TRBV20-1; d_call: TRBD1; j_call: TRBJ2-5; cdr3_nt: TGCAGTGCTAGAGATGGGGGACAGGAGGAGACCCAGTACTTC; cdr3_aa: CSARDGGQEETQYF
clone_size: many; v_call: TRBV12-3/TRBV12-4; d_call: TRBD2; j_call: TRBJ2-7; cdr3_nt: TGTGCCAGCAGTTTCGGGACTAGCGGGAGCAAAAACGAGCAGTACTTC; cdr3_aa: CASSFGTSGSKNEQYF
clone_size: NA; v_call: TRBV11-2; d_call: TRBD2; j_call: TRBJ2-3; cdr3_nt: TGTGCCAGCAGCTATCGGGACTACTCAGTAAATACGCAGTATTTT; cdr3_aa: CASSYRDYSVNTQYF
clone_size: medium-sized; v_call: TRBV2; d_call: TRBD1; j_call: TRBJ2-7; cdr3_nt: TGTGCCAGCAGTGGGGGGACAGGGGTCGAGCAGTACTTC; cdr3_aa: CASSGGTGVEQYF
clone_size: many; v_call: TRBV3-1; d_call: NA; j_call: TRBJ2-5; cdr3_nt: TGTGCCAGCAGCCAAGCGGCTAGCCCAGAGACCCAGTACTTC; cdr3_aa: CASSQAASPETQYF
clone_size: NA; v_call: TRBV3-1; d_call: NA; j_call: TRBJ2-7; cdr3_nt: TGTGCCAGCAGCCAAGAGCGCCTCGATAGGGGGGCCTCCTACGAGCAGTACTTC; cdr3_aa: CASSQERLDRGASYEQYF
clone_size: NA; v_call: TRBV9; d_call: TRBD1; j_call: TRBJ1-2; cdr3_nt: TGTGCCAGCAGCGTGGCGGGACAGGGGGCGGCTGGCTACACCTTC; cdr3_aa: CASSVAGQGAAGYTF
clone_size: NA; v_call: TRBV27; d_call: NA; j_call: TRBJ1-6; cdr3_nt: TGTGCCAGCACGCCTCAACCCCCGGGAGCCGGTTCACCCCTCCACTTT; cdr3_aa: CASTPQPPGAGSPLHF
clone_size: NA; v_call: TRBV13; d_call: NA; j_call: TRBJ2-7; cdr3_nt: TGTGCCAGCAGCTTAGGGCAGGGGCAGTACTTC; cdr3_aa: CASSLGQGQYF
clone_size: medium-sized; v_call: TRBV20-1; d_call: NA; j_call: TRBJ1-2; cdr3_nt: TGCAGTCTCAGGGGAGGCTACACCTTC; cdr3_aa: CSLRGGYTF
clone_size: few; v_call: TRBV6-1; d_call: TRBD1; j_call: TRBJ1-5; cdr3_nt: TGTGCCAGCAGTGAAGTTAAGGGGGCGAGCAATCAGCCCCAGCATTTT; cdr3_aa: CASSEVKGASNQPQHF
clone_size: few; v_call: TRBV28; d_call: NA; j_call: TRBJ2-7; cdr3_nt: TGTGCCAGCAGTCACCGTTATCAGCAGTACTTC; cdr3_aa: CASSHRYQQYF
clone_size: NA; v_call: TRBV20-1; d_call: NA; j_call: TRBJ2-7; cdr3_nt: TGCAGTGCTAGAACCACCTACGAGCAGTACTTC; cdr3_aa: CSARTTYEQYF
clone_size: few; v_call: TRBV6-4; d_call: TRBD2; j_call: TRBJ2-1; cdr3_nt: TGTGCCAGCAGTGACTTAGCGGGAGGTGCCAATGAGCAGTTCTTC; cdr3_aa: CASSDLAGGANEQFF
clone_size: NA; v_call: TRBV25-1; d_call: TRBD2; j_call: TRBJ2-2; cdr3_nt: TGTGCCATCAGCCGACTAGCGGGCACCGGGGAGCTTTTTTTT; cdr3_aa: CAISRLAGTGELFF
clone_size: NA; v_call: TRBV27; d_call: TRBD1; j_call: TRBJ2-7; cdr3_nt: TGTGCCAGCAGGCCTCCAGGGGGCTACGAGCAGTACTTC; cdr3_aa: CASRPPGGYEQYF
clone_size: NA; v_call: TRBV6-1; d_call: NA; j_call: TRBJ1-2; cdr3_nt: TGTGCCAGCAGTGAGATTGACAGCGCGAACTATGGCTACACCTTC; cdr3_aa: CASSEIDSANYGYTF
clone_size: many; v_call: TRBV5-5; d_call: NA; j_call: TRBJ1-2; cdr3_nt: TGTGCCAGCAGCCTGACCCCAGGGCTTAACTATGGCTACACCTTC; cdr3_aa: CASSLTPGLNYGYTF
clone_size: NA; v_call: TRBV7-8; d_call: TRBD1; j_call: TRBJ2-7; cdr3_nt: TGTGCCAGCAGCTTACTCGGGACAGGTGTTACCTACGAGCAGTACTTC; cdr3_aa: CASSLLGTGVTYEQYF
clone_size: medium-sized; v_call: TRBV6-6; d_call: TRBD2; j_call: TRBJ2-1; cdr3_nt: TGTGCCAGCAGGTCTCGACTAGCGGGAGGGCCTAGTGAGCAGTTCTTC; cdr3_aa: CASRSRLAGGPSEQFF
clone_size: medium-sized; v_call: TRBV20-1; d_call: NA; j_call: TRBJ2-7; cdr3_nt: TGCAGTGCTAGTCAATTAGCGGACATCTACGAGCAGTACTTC; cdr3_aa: CSASQLADIYEQYF
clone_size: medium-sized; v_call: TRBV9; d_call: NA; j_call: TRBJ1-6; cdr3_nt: TGTGCCAGCAGCGCTATAGGGAAATCACCCCTCCACTTT; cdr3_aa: CASSAIGKSPLHF
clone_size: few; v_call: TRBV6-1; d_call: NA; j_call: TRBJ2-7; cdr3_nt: TGTGCCAGCATCCTGCAGTACTTC; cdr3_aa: CASILQYF
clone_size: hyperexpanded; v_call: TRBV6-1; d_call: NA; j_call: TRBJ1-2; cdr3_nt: TGTGCCAGCGCCCCCGGGGGCAACTATGGCTACACCTTC; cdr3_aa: CASAPGGNYGYTF
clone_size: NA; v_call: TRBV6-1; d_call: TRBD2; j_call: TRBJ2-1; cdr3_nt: TGTGCCAGCAGCAACGGACTAGCGGGAGGCAATGAGCAGTTCTTC; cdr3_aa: CASSNGLAGGNEQFF
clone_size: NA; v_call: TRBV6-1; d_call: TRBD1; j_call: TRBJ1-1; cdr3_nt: TGTGCCAGCAGTGAAGGGACAGGGGGCACTGAAGCTTTCTTT; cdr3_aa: CASSEGTGGTEAFF
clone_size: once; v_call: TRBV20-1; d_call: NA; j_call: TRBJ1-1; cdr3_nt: TGCAGTGCCAGTAGGGAGGTGAAAACTGAAGCTTTCTTT; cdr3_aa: CSASREVKTEAFF
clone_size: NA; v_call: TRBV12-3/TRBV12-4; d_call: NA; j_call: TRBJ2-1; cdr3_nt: TGTGCCAGCAGTGCTGACTCAGGGTTGGGGCAGTTCTTC; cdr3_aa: CASSADSGLGQFF
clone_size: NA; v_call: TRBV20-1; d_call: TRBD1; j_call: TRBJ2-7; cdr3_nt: TGCAGTGCTGTCTTACAGGGGACAGGGATTTTCTCCTACGAGCAGTACTTC; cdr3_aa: CSAVLQGTGIFSYEQYF
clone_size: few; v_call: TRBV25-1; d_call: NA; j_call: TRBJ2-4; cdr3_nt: TGTGCCAGCAGTGAGGGGGGGCTAGGTGATTATGGAGCCAAAAACATTCAGTACTTC; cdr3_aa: CASSEGGLGDYGAKNIQYF
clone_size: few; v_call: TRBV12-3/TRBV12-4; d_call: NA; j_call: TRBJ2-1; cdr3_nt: TGTGCCAGCAGTTCCAGGGGGGGGCAGTTCTTC; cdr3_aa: CASSSRGGQFF
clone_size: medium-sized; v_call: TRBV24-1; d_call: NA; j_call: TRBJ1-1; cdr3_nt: TGTGCCACCAGTGATTTGTACAGACAGGAAGCTTTCTTT; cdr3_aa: CATSDLYRQEAFF
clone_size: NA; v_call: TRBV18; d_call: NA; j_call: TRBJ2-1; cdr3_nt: TGTGCCAGCTCGCCAAATCGAGCGAGCTCCTACAATGAGCAGTTCTTC; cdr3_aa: CASSPNRASSYNEQFF
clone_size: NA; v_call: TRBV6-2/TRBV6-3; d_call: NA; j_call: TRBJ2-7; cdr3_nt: TGTGCCAGCAGTTACCCTGAAACGGGACCCACGCAGGTTGGCCACGAGCAGTACTTC; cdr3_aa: CASSYPETGPTQVGHEQYF
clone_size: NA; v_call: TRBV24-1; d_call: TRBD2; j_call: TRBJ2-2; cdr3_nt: TGTGCCACCAGTGATTTGGGTAGCGGGAGGACGAACACCGGGGAGCTGTTTTTT; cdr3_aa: CATSDLGSGRTNTGELFF
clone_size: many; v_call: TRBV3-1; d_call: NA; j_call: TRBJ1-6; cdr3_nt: TGTGCCAGCAGCCAAGAAGAGGAGCTGTACACAAGGGATTCACCCCTCCACTTT; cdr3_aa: CASSQEEELYTRDSPLHF
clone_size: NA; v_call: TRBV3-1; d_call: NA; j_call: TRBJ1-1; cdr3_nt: TGTGCCAGCAGCCGAGGACTGGGCAATGAAGCTTTCTTT; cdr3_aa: CASSRGLGNEAFF
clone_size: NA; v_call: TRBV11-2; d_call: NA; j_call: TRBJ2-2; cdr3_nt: TGTGCCAGCAGCGATACCGGGGGCGGGAAGTGGAACACCGGGGAGCTGTTTTTT; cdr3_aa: CASSDTGGGKWNTGELFF
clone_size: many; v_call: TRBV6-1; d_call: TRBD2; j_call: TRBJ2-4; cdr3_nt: TGTGCCAGCAGCGGCGGGAGTCGGGGATCAGCCAAAAACATTCAGTACTTC; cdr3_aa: CASSGGSRGSAKNIQYF
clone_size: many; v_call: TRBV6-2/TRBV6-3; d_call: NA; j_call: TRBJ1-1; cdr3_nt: TGTGCCAGCAGTACACGCCAGGGGACTGAAGCTTTCTTT; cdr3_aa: CASSTRQGTEAFF